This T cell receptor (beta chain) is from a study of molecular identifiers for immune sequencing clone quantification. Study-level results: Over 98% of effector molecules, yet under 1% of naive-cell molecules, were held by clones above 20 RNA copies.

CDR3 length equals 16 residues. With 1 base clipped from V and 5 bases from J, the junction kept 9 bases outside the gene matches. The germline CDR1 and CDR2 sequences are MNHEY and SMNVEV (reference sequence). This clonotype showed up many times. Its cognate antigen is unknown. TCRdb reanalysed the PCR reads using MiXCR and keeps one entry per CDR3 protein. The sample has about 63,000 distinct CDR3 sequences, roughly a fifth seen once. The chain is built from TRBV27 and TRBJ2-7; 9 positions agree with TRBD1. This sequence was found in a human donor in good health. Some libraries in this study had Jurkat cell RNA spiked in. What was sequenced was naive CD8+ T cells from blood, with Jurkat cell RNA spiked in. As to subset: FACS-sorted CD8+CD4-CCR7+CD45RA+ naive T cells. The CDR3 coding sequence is TGTGCCAGCAGTTTATTTATTGGGGACAGGGCCCACGAGCAGTACTTC. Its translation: CASSLFIGDRAHEQYF.